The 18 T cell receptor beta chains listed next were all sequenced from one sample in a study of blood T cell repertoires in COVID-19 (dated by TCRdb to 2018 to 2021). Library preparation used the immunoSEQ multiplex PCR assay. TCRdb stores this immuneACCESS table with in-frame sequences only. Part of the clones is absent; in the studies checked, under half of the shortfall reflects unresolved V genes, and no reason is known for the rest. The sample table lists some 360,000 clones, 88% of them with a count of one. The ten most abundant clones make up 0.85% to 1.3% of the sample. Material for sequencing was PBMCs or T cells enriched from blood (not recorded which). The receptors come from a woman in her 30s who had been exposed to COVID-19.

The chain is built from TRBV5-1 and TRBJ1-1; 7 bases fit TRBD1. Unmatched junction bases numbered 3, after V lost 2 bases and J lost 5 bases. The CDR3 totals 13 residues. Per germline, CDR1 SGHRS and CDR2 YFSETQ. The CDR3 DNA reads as TGCGCCAGCAGCTTAGGGACAGCAACTGAAGCTTTCTTT. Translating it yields CASSLGTATEAFF.

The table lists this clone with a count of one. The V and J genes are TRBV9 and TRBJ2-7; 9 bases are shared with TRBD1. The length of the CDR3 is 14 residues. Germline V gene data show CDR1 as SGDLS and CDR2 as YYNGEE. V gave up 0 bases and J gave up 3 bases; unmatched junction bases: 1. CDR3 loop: CASSVAGQGYEQYF. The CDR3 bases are TGTGCCAGCAGCGTAGCGGGACAGGGCTACGAGCAGTACTTC.

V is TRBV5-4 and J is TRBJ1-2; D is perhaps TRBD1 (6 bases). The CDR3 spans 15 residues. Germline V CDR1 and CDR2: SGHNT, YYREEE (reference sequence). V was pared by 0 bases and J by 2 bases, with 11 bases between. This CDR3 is CASSLEQGQNYGYTF. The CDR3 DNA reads TGTGCCAGCAGCTTGGAGCAGGGGCAGAACTATGGCTACACCTTC.

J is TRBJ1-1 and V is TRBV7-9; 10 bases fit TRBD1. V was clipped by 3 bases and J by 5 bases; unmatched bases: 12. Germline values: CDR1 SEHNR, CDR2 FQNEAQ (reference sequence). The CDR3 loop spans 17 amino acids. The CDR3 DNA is TGTGCCAGCAGCTTCCACCGGGACAGGGGTGTCTGGACTGAAGCTTTCTTT. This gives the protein CASSFHRDRGVWTEAFF.

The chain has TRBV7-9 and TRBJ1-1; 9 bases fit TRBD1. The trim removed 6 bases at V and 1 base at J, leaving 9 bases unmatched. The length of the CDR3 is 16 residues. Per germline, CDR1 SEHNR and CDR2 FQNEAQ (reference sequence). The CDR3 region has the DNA TGTGCCAGCAGGGAAACAGGGGGCTCTACGAACACTGAAGCTTTCTTT. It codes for CASRETGGSTNTEAFF.

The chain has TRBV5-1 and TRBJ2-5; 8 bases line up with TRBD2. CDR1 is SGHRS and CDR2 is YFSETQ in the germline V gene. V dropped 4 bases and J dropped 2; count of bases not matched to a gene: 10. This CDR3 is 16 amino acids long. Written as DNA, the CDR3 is TGCGCCAGCAGCCAGGGCTCTGCGGGGGGTCAAGAGACCCAGTACTTC. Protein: CASSQGSAGGQETQYF.

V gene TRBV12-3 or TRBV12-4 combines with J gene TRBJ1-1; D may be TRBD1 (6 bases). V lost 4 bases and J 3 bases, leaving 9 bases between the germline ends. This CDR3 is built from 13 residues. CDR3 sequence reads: CASSSGGHTEAFF. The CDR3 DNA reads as TGTGCCAGCAGTTCGGGGGGGCACACTGAAGCTTTCTTT.

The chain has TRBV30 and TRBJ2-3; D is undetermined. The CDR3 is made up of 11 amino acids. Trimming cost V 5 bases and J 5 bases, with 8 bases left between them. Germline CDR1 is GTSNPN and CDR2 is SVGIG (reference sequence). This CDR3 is CAWQVGDTQYF. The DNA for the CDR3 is TGTGCCTGGCAGGTGGGAGATACGCAGTATTTT.

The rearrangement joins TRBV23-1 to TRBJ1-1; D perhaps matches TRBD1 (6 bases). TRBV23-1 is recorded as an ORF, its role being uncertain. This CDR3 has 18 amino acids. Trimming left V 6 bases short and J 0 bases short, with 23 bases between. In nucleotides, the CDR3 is TGCGCCAGCAGACGCTCCAGGGACACATGGATCCTGAACACTGAAGCTTTCTTT. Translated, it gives CASRRSRDTWILNTEAFF.

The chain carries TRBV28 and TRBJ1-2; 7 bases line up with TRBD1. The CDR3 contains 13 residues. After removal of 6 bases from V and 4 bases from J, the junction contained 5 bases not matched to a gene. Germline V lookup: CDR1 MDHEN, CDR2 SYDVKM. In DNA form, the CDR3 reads TGTGCCAGCAGCCTAGGGGGCGTCTATGGCTACACCTTC. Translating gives CASSLGGVYGYTF.

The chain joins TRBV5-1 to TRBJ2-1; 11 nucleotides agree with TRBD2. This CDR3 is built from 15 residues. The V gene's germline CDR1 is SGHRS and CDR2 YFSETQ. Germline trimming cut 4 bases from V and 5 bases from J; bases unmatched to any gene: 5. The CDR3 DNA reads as TGCGCCAGCAGCCCGGTACTAGCGGGAGACAATGAGCAGTTCTTC. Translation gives CASSPVLAGDNEQFF.

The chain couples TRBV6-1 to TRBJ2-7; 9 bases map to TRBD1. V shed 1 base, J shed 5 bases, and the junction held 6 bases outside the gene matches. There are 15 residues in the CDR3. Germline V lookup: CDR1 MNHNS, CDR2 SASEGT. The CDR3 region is CASSEVGRDRDEQYF. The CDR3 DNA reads TGTGCCAGCAGTGAAGTAGGGCGGGACAGGGACGAGCAGTACTTC.

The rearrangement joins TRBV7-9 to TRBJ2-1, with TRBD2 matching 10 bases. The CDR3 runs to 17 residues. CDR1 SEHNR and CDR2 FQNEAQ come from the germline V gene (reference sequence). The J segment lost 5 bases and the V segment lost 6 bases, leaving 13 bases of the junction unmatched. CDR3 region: CASRGRRGTSADNEQFF. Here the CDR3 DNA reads TGTGCCAGCAGGGGGAGAAGGGGGACTAGCGCGGACAATGAGCAGTTCTTC.

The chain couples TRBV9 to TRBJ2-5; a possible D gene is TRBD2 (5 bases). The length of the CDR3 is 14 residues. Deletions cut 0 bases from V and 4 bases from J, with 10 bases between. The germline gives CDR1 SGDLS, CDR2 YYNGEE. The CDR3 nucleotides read TGTGCCAGCAGCGTAGTGGGCGGAGGAGAGACCCAGTACTTC. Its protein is CASSVVGGGETQYF.

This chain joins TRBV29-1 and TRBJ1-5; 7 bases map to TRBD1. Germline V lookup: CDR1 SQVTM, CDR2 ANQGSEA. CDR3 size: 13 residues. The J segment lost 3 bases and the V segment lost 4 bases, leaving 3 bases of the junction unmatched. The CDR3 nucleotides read TGCAGCGTTGCCGGGACAGACAATCAGCCCCAGCATTTT. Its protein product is CSVAGTDNQPQHF.

The CDR3 reads CASWEPGQGYNEQFF. The CDR3 nucleotides read TGCGCCAGCTGGGAACCGGGACAGGGCTACAATGAGCAGTTCTTC. The chain has TRBV5-1 and TRBJ2-1; 9 bases are a match to TRBD1. The ends lost 7 bases at V and 3 bases at J; junction bases unmatched: 8. The CDR3 spans 15 residues. CDR1 and CDR2 (germline): SGHRS, YFSETQ.

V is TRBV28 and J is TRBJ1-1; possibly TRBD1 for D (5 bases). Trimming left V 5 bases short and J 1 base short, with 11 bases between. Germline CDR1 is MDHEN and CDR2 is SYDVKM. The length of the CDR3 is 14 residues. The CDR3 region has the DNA TGTGCCAGCAGTCCCCTGGGGGGGAACACTGAAGCTTTCTTT. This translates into CASSPLGGNTEAFF.

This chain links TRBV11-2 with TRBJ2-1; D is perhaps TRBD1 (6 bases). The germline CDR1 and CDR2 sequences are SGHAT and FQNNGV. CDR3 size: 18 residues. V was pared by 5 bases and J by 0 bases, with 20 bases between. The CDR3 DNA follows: TGTGCCAGCAGCCGAGGGGCAGGGGCAAGAACCTCCTACAATGAGCAGTTCTTC. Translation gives CASSRGAGARTSYNEQFF.